The rows below give T cell receptor beta chains drawn from one sample of a study of T cell repertoires in cytomegalovirus infection. Antigen specificity for these receptors is unknown. TCRdb re-called the reads with MiXCR, one entry per CDR3 protein. There are around 710,000 distinct CDR3 sequences in the sample; around 29% occur only once, and roughly 14% lies in the top ten. Sequencing was performed on cultured CD8+ T cells from PBMCs, taken from culture after CMV antigen stimulation. Every receptor here comes from a human donor in good health (CMV status not recorded). Some clones in this sample may be carry-over from other donors' samples. Both conserved end residues are part of each CDR3. D genes are given only for firm matches. Clone sizes are given selectively: once, few, many, or a class where the clone is expanded.

d_gene	abundance	v_gene	j_gene	CDR3nt	CDR3aa
NA	NA	TRBV7-9	TRBJ1-1	TGTGCCAGCAGCTTAGATCGAGGGTGGAGCACTGAAGCTTTCTTT	CASSLDRGWSTEAFF
TRBD1	NA	TRBV27	TRBJ1-1	TGTGCCAGCAGGAATCAGGGGGTAGCTTTCTTT	CASRNQGVAFF
NA	NA	TRBV7-9	TRBJ2-1	TGTGCCAGCACCCCAACAGGGTCCAATGAGCAGTTCTTC	CASTPTGSNEQFF
TRBD1	few	TRBV27	TRBJ2-1	TGTGCCAGCAGTCACAAGACAGGGTGGAATGAGCAGTTCTTC	CASSHKTGWNEQFF
NA	NA	TRBV12-5	TRBJ2-5	TGTGCTAGTGGTTTGGGCAGGGACATCAAAGAGACCCAGTACTTC	CASGLGRDIKETQYF
TRBD1	few	TRBV4-1	TRBJ2-3	TGCGCCAGCAGCCAAGATCAGGGGGCGGTATTGACAGATACGCAGTATTTT	CASSQDQGAVLTDTQYF
TRBD1	many	TRBV7-9	TRBJ2-7	TGTGCCAGCAGCTTGACAGGGAAGCCCTACGAGCAGTACTTC	CASSLTGKPYEQYF
NA	NA	TRBV10-3	TRBJ1-5	TGTGCCATCAGTGAGGAGGGACTTGAGCAGCATTTT	CAISEEGLEQHF
NA	NA	TRBV6-5	TRBJ1-1	TGTGCCAGCAGTTACTCGAGTGGGGGACCTGAAGCTTTCTTT	CASSYSSGGPEAFF
NA	few	TRBV7-6	TRBJ2-3	TGTGCCGAAAGGGGGGGAGATACGCAGTATTTT	CAERGGDTQYF
NA	NA	TRBV12-3/TRBV12-4	TRBJ1-1	TGTGCCAGCAGTAATTCACGGACTCTTCGACCGAACACTGAAGCTTTCTTT	CASSNSRTLRPNTEAFF
NA	NA	TRBV5-1	TRBJ2-4	TGCGCCAGCAGCAGTTCAGATCTAGCCAAAAACATTCAGTACTTC	CASSSSDLAKNIQYF
NA	many	TRBV6-1	TRBJ2-1	TGTGCCAGCAGTGTCCGGACAGACTCCTACAATGAGCAGTTCTTC	CASSVRTDSYNEQFF
NA	NA	TRBV12-3/TRBV12-4	TRBJ2-1	TGTGCCAGCAGTTTCCCCTGGGAGAATGAGCAGTTCTTC	CASSFPWENEQFF
NA	NA	TRBV5-5	TRBJ2-3	TGTGCCAGCAGCCAGCCTGTGTTTAGCACAGATACGCAGTATTTT	CASSQPVFSTDTQYF
TRBD1	NA	TRBV7-2	TRBJ1-2	TGTGCCAGCAGCTTACAACCGGGACAGGGGGAAGGCGGCTACACCTTC	CASSLQPGQGEGGYTF
TRBD1	few	TRBV5-1	TRBJ2-2	TGCGCCAGCAGCTTGGTGGAGGGACAGGGAGGAATGCTGTTTTTT	CASSLVEGQGGMLFF